This T cell receptor (beta chain) originates from a study of blood T cells in healthy people across ages. V lost 2 bases and J 4 bases, leaving 11 bases between the germline ends. The CDR3 covers 14 residues. Germline V gene sequence: CDR1 SGDLS, CDR2 YYNGEE. For this clonotype: A read error is likely, as this CDR3 ends without the conserved phenylalanine or tryptophan.

The second PCR ran roughly 7 to 11 cycles with a sample-barcoded 5' primer and J-beta primers. TCRdb re-analysed the 5' RACE reads in MiXCR, keeping a single row per CDR3 protein. The sample carries some 800,000 distinct CDR3 sequences, approximately 44% recorded once. The sample consisted of blood. The receptor was derived from a man between 60 and 75 years old in good health. This sequence joins TRBV9 and TRBJ2-3; D not resolved. As DNA, the CDR3 is TGTGCCAGCAGCGTTTCTCCATCGGCAGATACGCAGTATTAT. This sequence encodes CASSVSPSADTQYY.